This TCR beta chain was identified in a study of regulatory T cells in long-lasting Graves disease. Study summary: Recently diagnosed Graves' patients had received antithyroid drugs for under 3 months. Findings of the study overall: The TCR repertoire of persistent Graves' patients was less diverse than that of newly diagnosed ones.

The time point was: newly diagnosed GD, antithyroid drugs for less than 3 months. The authors made the TCR library using RNA they extracted from PBMCs. Patients were from an endocrinology department in Xi'an, China. A volume of about 9.9 milliliters of peripheral blood was collected in EDTA tubes. TCR beta libraries were built with iRepertoire HTBI primers and Arm-PCR of CDR3 regions. TCRdb re-derived calls from the multiplex PCR reads in MiXCR, one entry per CDR3 protein. This table holds about 460,000 distinct CDR3 sequences, less than 15% found once. With respect to this clonotype: Its antigen remains unidentified.

These data were also reused for a study on T cells in Graves' hyperthyroidism and ophthalmopathy.

This receptor was taken from a woman aged 50 to 60 with Graves disease. Specimen: peripheral blood mononuclear cells (PBMCs), collected at new diagnosis, from a patient treated with antithyroid drugs.

The DNA for the CDR3 is TGTGCCAGCAGCCAAGAAATTTCCGGGACAGGGAGCACAGATACGCAGTATTTT. Its translation is CASSQEISGTGSTDTQYF. The chain links TRBV4-2 to TRBJ2-3, with 9 bases identical to TRBD1. This CDR3 region has 18 residues. Germline V CDR1 and CDR2: LGHNA, YNFKEQ. The ends lost 0 bases at V and 0 bases at J; junction bases unmatched: 7.